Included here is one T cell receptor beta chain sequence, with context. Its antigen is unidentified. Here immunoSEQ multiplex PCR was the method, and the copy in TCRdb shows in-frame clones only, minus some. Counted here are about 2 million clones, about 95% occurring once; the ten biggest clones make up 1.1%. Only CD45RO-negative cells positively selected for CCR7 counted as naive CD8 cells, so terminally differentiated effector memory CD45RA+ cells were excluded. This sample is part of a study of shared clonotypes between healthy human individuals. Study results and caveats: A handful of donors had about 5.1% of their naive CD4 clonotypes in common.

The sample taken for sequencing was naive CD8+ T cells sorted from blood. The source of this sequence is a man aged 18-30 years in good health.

This CDR3 reads CASRGTESYEQYF. CDR3 DNA sequence: TGTGCCAGCAGAGGGACGGAGTCCTACGAGCAGTACTTC. J is TRBJ2-7 and V is TRBV27; D assignment may be TRBD1 or TRBD2 (5 bases each). The germline gives CDR1 MNHEY, CDR2 SMNVEV (reference sequence). Trimming stripped 6 bases from V and 1 base from J, with 10 bases between. This CDR3 region has 13 residues.